These 2 T cell receptor beta chains originate from one sample sequenced in a study of molecular identifiers for immune sequencing clone quantification. MiXCR was run by TCRdb on the PCR reads, yielding one entry per CDR3 protein. The sample contains roughly 320,000 distinct CDR3 sequences, 20% to 25% of which appear only once. Sequencing was carried out using naive CD8+ T cells from blood, with Jurkat cell RNA spiked in. Sample subset: FACS-sorted CD8+CD4-CCR7+CD45RA+ naive T cells. The receptors were gathered from a human donor in good health. Some libraries in this study had Jurkat cell RNA spiked in.

This clonotype was picked up many times. J is TRBJ2-3 and V is TRBV9; unclear D gene. Deletions cut 0 bases from V and 4 bases from J, with 12 bases between. This CDR3 is 15 amino acids long. Germline loops: CDR1 SGDLS, CDR2 YYNGEE. CDR3 coding DNA: TGTGCCAGCAGCGTAGGGGGTTCTCCGGCAGATACGCAGTATTTT. This encodes CASSVGGSPADTQYF.

CDR3 sequence reads: CASSLSPGAHGANTEAFF. The CDR3 region has the DNA TGTGCCAGCAGTTTATCCCCAGGCGCCCATGGCGCGAACACTGAAGCTTTCTTT. This chain uses TRBV27 with TRBJ1-1; D remains unclear. The ends were cut back, 0 bases at V and 1 base at J, with 18 bases in the middle. This CDR3 contains 18 residues. Per the germline V gene, CDR1 is MNHEY and CDR2 is SMNVEV (reference sequence).